A single sample is the source of the 10 T cell receptor beta chains below, sequenced in a study of blood T cell repertoires in COVID-19. Here immunoSEQ multiplex PCR was the method, and the copy in TCRdb shows in-frame clones only, minus some. The table shows roughly 110,000 clones, with about three quarters occurring only once. Sequences were obtained from peripheral blood. These receptor sequences come from a man in his 70s with acute or convalescent COVID-19.

CDR3 nucleotide sequence: TGCGCCAGCAGCCCCGAGGACAGGCCGGAGCAGTACTTC. The encoded protein is CASSPEDRPEQYF. The V gene is TRBV5-1, the J gene TRBJ2-7; the match to TRBD1 covers 7 bases. The CDR3 has 13 amino acids. With V trimmed by 4 bases and J by 7 bases, 8 bases remained unmatched. Germline CDR1 is SGHRS and CDR2 is YFSETQ.

The rearrangement uses TRBV5-4 and TRBJ2-3; D is perhaps TRBD2 (6 bases). Germline CDR1 is SGHNT and CDR2 is YYREEE (reference sequence). The V end was cut by 4 bases, the J end by 2 bases, with 14 bases between. The CDR3 consists of 15 residues. The CDR3 loop is CASSGSSEITDTQYF. The CDR3 nucleotides are TGTGCCAGCAGCGGGTCTAGCGAGATCACAGATACGCAGTATTTT.

This sequence joins TRBV7-3 and TRBJ2-1, with 16 bases fitting TRBD2. CDR3 length: 18 residues. The V segment lost 4 bases and the J segment 2 bases; nucleotides outside the gene matches: 5. Germline values: CDR1 SGHTA, CDR2 FQGTGA. CDR3 nucleotide sequence: TGTGCCAGCAGCTCCTACGGGACTAGCGGGGGGGCCTACAATGAGCAGTTCTTC. Its translation is CASSSYGTSGGAYNEQFF. The variable domain in full, completed from reference TRBV7-3 and TRBJ2-1, reads GAGVSQTPSNKVTEKGKYVELRCDPISGHTALYWYRQSLGQGPEFLIYFQGTGAADDSGLPNDRFFAVRPEGSVSTLKIQRTERGDSAVYLCASSSYGTSGGAYNEQFFGPGTRLTVL.

This clone was observed a few times. In the same sample, other DNA sequences code for this CDR3. CDR3: CASSSRTGSNEQFF. The DNA for the CDR3 is TGCGCCAGCAGCTCTAGGACAGGATCCAATGAGCAGTTCTTC. This rearrangement joins TRBV5-1 to TRBJ2-1; 7 bases agree with TRBD1. With 3 bases clipped from V and 6 bases from J, the junction kept 6 bases outside the gene matches. This CDR3 has 14 residues. Germline values: CDR1 SGHRS, CDR2 YFSETQ. Full variable domain (outside the CDR3, taken from reference TRBV5-1 and TRBJ2-1): KAGVTQTPRYLIKTRGQQVTLSCSPISGHRSVSWYQQTPGQGLQFLFEYFSETQRNKGNFPGRFSGRQFSNSRSEMNVSTLELGDSALYLCASSSRTGSNEQFFGPGTRLTVL.

This chain joins TRBV5-8 and TRBJ2-5; D perhaps matches TRBD1 (6 bases). Germline V gene data show CDR1 as SGHTS and CDR2 as YDEGEE. This CDR3 contains 15 residues. V gave up 4 bases and J gave up 3 bases, with 16 bases separating them. The CDR3 DNA sequence: TGTGCCAGCAGCCCCCAGGGGCGAGAAGAAGAGACCCAGTACTTC. This sequence encodes CASSPQGREEETQYF.

The genes are TRBV5-4 and TRBJ2-3, with D unclear. The CDR3 is made up of 15 amino acids. V was pared by 0 bases and J by 2 bases, with 10 bases between. The V gene's germline CDR1 is SGHNT and CDR2 YYREEE (reference sequence). CDR3 nucleotides: TGTGCCAGCAGCTTGGCGGCAGGCCCCACAGATACGCAGTATTTT. This sequence encodes CASSLAAGPTDTQYF.

The rearrangement links TRBV7-8 to TRBJ1-3, with a tentative D call TRBD1 (5 bases). Trimming took off 1 base at V and 4 bases at J, with 8 bases between the two ends. Germline-derived CDR1 and CDR2 are SGHVS and FQNEAQ. This CDR3 comprises 14 residues. The CDR3 is CASSLGSGGNTIYF. In nucleotides, the CDR3 is TGTGCCAGCAGCTTAGGGTCAGGGGGAAACACCATATATTTT.

The rearrangement uses TRBV6-5 and TRBJ2-1; 7 positions agree with TRBD2. J gave up 4 bases and V 8 bases, and 8 bases lay outside the gene matches. The CDR3 totals 14 residues. The germline gives CDR1 MNHEY, CDR2 SVGAGI. The CDR3 protein is CASGAGDPYNEQFF. CDR3 bases: TGTGCCAGCGGGGCGGGAGACCCTTACAATGAGCAGTTCTTC.

The chain combines TRBV7-9 with TRBJ1-2; no clear D gene. Trimming took off 5 bases at V and 6 bases at J, with 16 bases between the two ends. The length of the CDR3 is 14 residues. Germline CDR1 is SEHNR and CDR2 is FQNEAQ (reference sequence). The CDR3 nucleotides read TGTGCCAGCAGCCCTCTCGGCGGGGTTGATGGCTACACCTTC. It is translated as CASSPLGGVDGYTF.

CDR3 region: CASSIRGSRYNEQFF. CDR3 DNA sequence: TGTGCCAGTAGTATAAGAGGGTCCAGGTACAATGAGCAGTTCTTC. The rearrangement links TRBV19 to TRBJ2-1; D possibly corresponds to TRBD2 (5 bases). In germline, CDR1 is LNHDA, CDR2 SQIVND (reference sequence). The CDR3 contains 15 residues. The V end was cut by 2 bases, the J end by 4 bases, with 12 bases between.